This section outlines one T cell receptor (beta chain) sequence together with its context. Its antigen target is currently unknown. Base qualities are missing; no much larger clone stands one base away. The data were taken from a study of OX40 agonist ivuxolimab in advanced cancers. Some background on the complete study: Ivuxolimab was a fully human IgG2 agonistic monoclonal antibody targeting the costimulatory receptor OX40 (CD134). Intravenous ivuxolimab was administered to patients every 2 weeks at six dose levels: 0.01, 0.1, 0.3, 1.5, 3 and 10 mg/kg. Of the approximately 54 dose-escalation patients, hepatocellular carcinoma was present in some 19, melanoma in approximately 15, renal cell carcinoma in 9 and head and neck cancer in 9. A male proportion of around 83% and a mean age of roughly 55 years, ranging from roughly 23 to 80, were recorded for the dose-escalation cohort. Patients were allowed to have had prior anti-PD-1, anti-PD-L1 or anti-CTLA-4 therapy, and around two fifths of the dose-escalation patients had been treated with checkpoint inhibitors. Partial responses were achieved by three dose-escalation patients, of whom one had hepatocellular carcinoma and two had cutaneous melanoma. The purpose of peripheral TCRbeta sequencing was to test whether ivuxolimab changed TCR sequence diversity and led to clonal T-cell expansion. The paper reports the monotherapy dose-escalation portion (N = 52 patients) of the phase I ivuxolimab trial.

Genomic DNA was isolated from the sorted cells so that the TCRbeta CDR3 region could be sequenced. The immunoSEQ Assay was used for sequencing of TCRbeta CDR3 regions. TCRdb stores this immuneACCESS table with in-frame sequences only. Part of the clones is absent; in the studies checked, under half of the shortfall reflects unresolved V genes, and no reason is known for the rest. This sample has some 66,000 clones in its table, and approximately 90% of those were observed once. The ten largest clonotypes hold around 0.53% of the sample. CDR1 and CDR2 are drawn from the germline V gene: SGHRS, YFSETQ. From the cysteine up to the phenylalanine, the CDR3 has a length of 15 residues. This entry keeps only the CDR3 DNA: 45 bases, framed from base 1. The junction shows trimming of 2 bases on V and 1 base on J, and the gene matches do not reach 3 bases of it. Results and caveats for the whole study, not just this receptor: After ivuxolimab, expanded clones were on average more numerous among CD8+ T cells than among CD4+ T cells. Low levels of normalized T-cell clonal expansion were also seen in some patients who did not respond. The antigen specificity of the peripheral T cells that underwent clonal expansion was not determined. In the 0.1-3.0 mg/kg groups, partial responders had among the lowest normalized peripheral clonal expansion, particularly in CD8+ T cells. At doses of 0.1 to 3.0 mg/kg, clonal expansion of both CD4+ and CD8+ blood T cells was observed from baseline to week 6.

Patients with autoimmune disease history or receiving systemic immunosuppression were excluded from the trial. In every dose cohort, peripheral blood was drawn for TCR sequencing at baseline, cycle 4 day 1, and cycle 7 day 1. The samples were drawn from a first-in-human, open-label, multicenter phase I dose-escalation trial of ivuxolimab. Adults with locally advanced or metastatic melanoma, renal cell, hepatocellular, or head and neck squamous cell carcinoma were enrolled in the trial. CD4+ and CD8+ T cells were sorted separately from peripheral blood before TCR sequencing. This receptor was obtained from an adult with an advanced solid tumor such as melanoma, head and neck, liver or kidney cancer. Rearrangement joined TRBV5-1 to TRBJ1-1; the central 9 bases match TRBD1. Source: CD4+ or CD8+ T cells sorted from blood, taken in a trial of the OX40 agonist ivuxolimab. CDR3 loop: CASSFPTGGNTEAFF. The nucleotide sequence is TGCGCCAGCAGCTTCCCGACAGGGGGGAACACTGAAGCTTTCTTT.